This record covers a single T cell receptor (beta chain). The antigen is unknown. Scientists amplified the TCR beta CDR3 regions from RNA transcripts. First-round RT-PCR relied on HTBI primers, and a second-round multiplex PCR came next. TCRdb re-called the multiplex PCR reads with MiXCR, one entry per CDR3 protein. The sample lists around 520,000 distinct CDR3 sequences; less than 45% were seen once. Patients were left out if they had other autoimmune diseases, uncontrolled infections, pregnancy or lactation. V lost 4 bases, J lost 1 base, and 7 bases lay in between. The CDR3 extends over 13 amino acids. Germline V lookup: CDR1 ENHRY, CDR2 SYGVKD. This sample was included in a study of Graves' ophthalmopathy and Graves' hyperthyroidism. Overall study findings and caveats: Cross-validated, the 13-signature model showed 87.88%/81.08% sensitivity/specificity, and 80%/75% in the test set.

Input material: peripheral blood or thyroid tissue (not recorded which). The chain recombines TRBV10-3 with TRBJ2-5; D is possibly TRBD2 (5 bases). The TCR sequence derives from an adult man with Graves' hyperthyroidism. The CDR3 region has the DNA TGTGCCATCAGTGTGAGCGGCCAAGAGACCCAGTACTTC. Protein: CAISVSGQETQYF.